The 15 T cell receptor beta chains in this list originate from one sample, sequenced in a study of cytotoxic CD8 clonotypes in ibrutinib-treated CLL (dated by TCRdb to the early 2020s). Per the publication, the time point label means: roughly 23 months on ibrutinib. Libraries were constructed by the immunoSEQ multiplex PCR assay. The source is immuneACCESS, and TCRdb retained only in-frame sequences with V and J called. Part of the clones is not carried over; for the studies checked, unresolved V genes explain less than half of this, and the remainder is unexplained. The sample profile shows 40,000 to 50,000 clones; about three fifths of them were found once. 25% to 35% of the sample rests with the top ten. This material consisted of PBMCs, taken after 24 months of ibrutinib treatment. Every receptor here comes from a human donor with chronic lymphocytic leukemia.

The DNA of the CDR3 is TGTGCCAGCAGTCCAACGGGACGGCATGAGACCCAGTACTTC. Translated: CASSPTGRHETQYF. The chain recombines TRBV27 with TRBJ2-5; D tentatively fits TRBD1 or TRBD2 (5 bases each). Germline CDR1 is MNHEY and CDR2 is SMNVEV (reference sequence). CDR3 length: 14 residues. V dropped 5 bases and J dropped 5 bases, with 15 bases sitting between them.

This clone was observed a handful of times. The chain has TRBV4-1 and TRBJ2-3; D is unresolved. Germline assignment: CDR1 MGHRA and CDR2 YSYEKL. Trimming stripped 1 base from V and 5 bases from J, with 10 bases between. The length of the CDR3 is 14 residues. The CDR3 here is CASSQAGLGDTQYF. The CDR3 DNA reads TGCGCCAGCAGCCAAGCAGGTTTAGGAGATACGCAGTATTTT.

The chain employs TRBV9 and TRBJ1-1; D ambiguous. V lost 0 bases and J lost 0, with 15 bases in between. This CDR3 comprises 17 residues. In germline, CDR1 is SGDLS, CDR2 YYNGEE. The CDR3 sequence: CASSVGPVDVMNTEAFF. CDR3 nucleotides: TGTGCCAGCAGCGTAGGACCGGTCGACGTGATGAACACTGAAGCTTTCTTT.

The V and J genes are TRBV6-6 and TRBJ2-3; 8 bases are shared with TRBD2. The CDR3 totals 15 residues. With 7 bases clipped from V and 2 bases from J, the junction kept 8 bases outside the gene matches. The germline gives CDR1 MNHNY, CDR2 SVGAGI (reference sequence). CDR3 sequence reads: CASTDGGAVTDTQYF. CDR3 DNA: TGTGCCAGCACCGACGGGGGGGCCGTCACAGATACGCAGTATTTT.

The chain uses TRBV15 and TRBJ2-7; D is possibly TRBD2 (6 bases). The CDR3 is 15 residues long. Germline CDR1 reads LNHNV; CDR2 reads YYDKDF (reference sequence). Trimming pared 3 bases from V and 1 base from J, leaving 13 bases between. The CDR3 reads CATSSAGGGSYEQYF. The CDR3 DNA reads TGTGCCACCAGCAGTGCCGGGGGTGGGTCCTACGAGCAGTACTTC.

CDR3 sequence: CASSLQGAGANVLTF. The DNA of the CDR3 is TGTGCCAGCTCACTACAGGGTGCTGGGGCCAACGTCCTGACTTTC. The genes are TRBV18 and TRBJ2-6; D is possibly TRBD1 (6 bases). The germline V gene has CDR1 KGHSH and CDR2 LQKENI. The CDR3 is 15 residues long. Deletions cut 4 bases from V and 2 bases from J, with 9 bases between.

This clone was observed a single time. The chain employs TRBV5-1 and TRBJ2-5, with TRBD2 as a possible D gene (5 bases). V was trimmed by 4 bases and J by 5 bases, leaving 18 bases between them. This CDR3 is built from 15 residues. Germline V gene sequence: CDR1 SGHRS, CDR2 YFSETQ. CDR3 sequence reads: CASSATGQGGETQYF. Here the CDR3 DNA reads TGCGCCAGCAGCGCAACCGGGCAAGGCGGGGAGACCCAGTACTTC.

This sequence joins TRBV6-5 and TRBJ2-7; D gene ambiguous. CDR3 size: 14 residues. Trimming took off 6 bases at V and 5 bases at J, with 17 bases between the two ends. In germline, CDR1 is MNHEY, CDR2 SVGAGI. CDR3 bases: TGTGCCAGCAGCCCTAATAATATTGGGGACGAGCAGTACTTC. Its protein is CASSPNNIGDEQYF.

The genes are TRBV2 and TRBJ2-5, with D tentatively TRBD1 (6 bases). The germline CDR1 and CDR2 sequences are SNHLY and FYNNEI. The CDR3 loop spans 13 amino acids. Trimming pared 5 bases from V and 5 bases from J, leaving 12 bases between. The CDR3 spells CASSQTGMETQYF. CDR3 bases: TGTGCCAGCAGTCAAACAGGGATGGAGACCCAGTACTTC.

This chain connects TRBV6-5 to TRBJ2-5; D not resolved. CDR1 is MNHEY, CDR2 SVGAGI, per germline. This CDR3 is 13 amino acids long. V shed 5 bases and J shed 5 bases, with 12 bases lying between them. The CDR3 coding sequence is TGTGCCAGCAGTATCCTGAACCGGGAGACCCAGTACTTC. Its translation: CASSILNRETQYF.

This clone was seen a few times. This chain joins TRBV11-2 and TRBJ2-2; 7 bases are shared with TRBD2. Trimming removed 1 base from V and 3 bases from J; junction bases left unmatched: 2. The germline V gene encodes CDR1 SGHAT and CDR2 FQNNGV. The CDR3 loop spans 15 amino acids. CDR3 sequence (DNA): TGTGCCAGCAGCTTAGTGGCGGGGGACACCGGGGAGCTGTTTTTT. Translating gives CASSLVAGDTGELFF.

The chain is built from TRBV10-1 and TRBJ2-3; D is tentatively TRBD1 or TRBD2 (7 bases each). Germline V gives CDR1 WNHNN, CDR2 SYGVQD (reference sequence). The CDR3 has 15 residues. V dropped 3 bases and J dropped 3 bases, with 13 bases sitting between them. The CDR3 bases are TGCGCCAGCAGTGAACAGGGGCGGGGGACAGATACGCAGTATTTT. Translating it yields CASSEQGRGTDTQYF.

The rearrangement uses TRBV6-1 and TRBJ2-2; D unclear. The germline gives CDR1 MNHNS, CDR2 SASEGT. This CDR3 has 14 amino acids. The V end lost 1 base, the J end lost 6 bases, and 9 bases lay between the germline ends. As DNA, the CDR3 is TGTGCCAGCAGTGAAGTTTTCACTGCCGGGGAGCTGTTTTTT. Encoded protein: CASSEVFTAGELFF.

By its share, this clone is medium-sized. The rearrangement joins TRBV7-9 to TRBJ1-5, with 7 nucleotides matching TRBD1. CDR1 is SEHNR, CDR2 FQNEAQ, per germline (reference sequence). The CDR3 is 13 residues long. Trimming at V came to 8 bases and at J to 9 bases, leaving 10 bases not matched to a gene. CDR3 loop: CASGGGGMRPQHF. CDR3 coding DNA: TGTGCCAGCGGGGGAGGGGGCATGCGGCCCCAGCATTTT.

The genes are TRBV7-9 and TRBJ1-2; no clear D gene. In germline, CDR1 is SEHNR, CDR2 FQNEAQ (reference sequence). The length of the CDR3 is 12 residues. The V end was cut by 2 bases, the J end by 8 bases, with 9 bases between. CDR3 DNA sequence: TGTGCCAGCAGCTTATCCGCCGGGGGCTACACCTTC. Protein: CASSLSAGGYTF.